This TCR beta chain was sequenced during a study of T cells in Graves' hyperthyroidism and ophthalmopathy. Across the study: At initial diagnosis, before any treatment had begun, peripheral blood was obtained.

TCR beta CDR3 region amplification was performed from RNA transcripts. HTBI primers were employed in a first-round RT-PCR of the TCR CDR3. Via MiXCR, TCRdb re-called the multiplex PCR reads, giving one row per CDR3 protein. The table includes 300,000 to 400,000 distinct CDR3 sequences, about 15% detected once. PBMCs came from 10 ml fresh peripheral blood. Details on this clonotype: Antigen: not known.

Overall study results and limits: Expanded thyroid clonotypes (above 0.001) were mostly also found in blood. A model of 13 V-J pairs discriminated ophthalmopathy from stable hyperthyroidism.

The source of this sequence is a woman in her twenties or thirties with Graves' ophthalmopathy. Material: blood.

CDR3 residues: CASSSSLRDYAGEQYF. CDR3 sequence (DNA): TGTGCCAGCAGTTCATCCCTCCGGGACTACGCGGGCGAGCAGTACTTC. The rearrangement links TRBV28 to TRBJ2-7, with 7 bases fitting TRBD2. The CDR3 is 16 residues long. The germline V gene encodes CDR1 MDHEN and CDR2 SYDVKM. Germline trimming cut 4 bases from V and 6 bases from J; bases unmatched to any gene: 15.